These T cell receptor beta chains were read from a single sample in a study of blood T cells in healthy people across ages. TCRdb fed the 5' RACE reads into MiXCR, producing one record per CDR3 protein. The sample lists approximately 900,000 distinct CDR3 sequences, 25% to 35% occurring once. The same sample was also used in a study of T cells of mothers and their children.

Material for sequencing was blood. The source of these receptors is a woman aged 35 to 49 in good health. Both conserved end residues are part of each CDR3. The D gene is left open where the match is weak. Size values are once, few and many counts, or a class for expanded clones, and some rows have none.

J: TRBJ1-2; size: .; D: TRBD1; V: TRBV7-9; DNA: TGTGCCAGCAGCTTACTCGCAGGGGGCTATGGCTACACCTTC; CDR3: CASSLLAGGYGYTF
J: TRBJ2-3; size: many; D: .; V: TRBV27; DNA: TGTGCCAGCAGTCCGACCCGGGCAGATACGCAGTATTTT; CDR3: CASSPTRADTQYF
J: TRBJ1-6; size: .; D: .; V: TRBV2; DNA: TGTGCCAGCATCAGTCAAGCGGATAATTCACCCCACCACTTT; CDR3: CASISQADNSPHHF
J: TRBJ1-5; size: few; D: TRBD1; V: TRBV20-1; DNA: TGCAGTGCTAGAGATCAGCAGGGGGGGTACCAGCCCCAGCATTTT; CDR3: CSARDQQGGYQPQHF
J: TRBJ2-5; size: many; D: TRBD2; V: TRBV6-2/TRBV6-3; DNA: TGTGCCAGCAGTTACGAGCGGGGGGTCCGGGAGACCCAGTACTTC; CDR3: CASSYERGVRETQYF
J: TRBJ2-7; size: .; D: TRBD1; V: TRBV12-3/TRBV12-4; DNA: TGTGCCAGCAGCGTACAGGGGTGGGAGCAGTACTTC; CDR3: CASSVQGWEQYF
J: TRBJ2-5; size: once; D: .; V: TRBV20-1; DNA: TGCAGTGCCACTAATCGACAGGGAGGGGGATACGAGCAGTGCTTC; CDR3: CSATNRQGGGYEQCF
J: TRBJ2-1; size: many; D: .; V: TRBV9; DNA: TGTGCCAGCAGCGTAGCTTGGTACAATGAGCAGTTCTTC; CDR3: CASSVAWYNEQFF
J: TRBJ1-5; size: .; D: .; V: TRBV28; DNA: TGTGCCAGCAGTTTAGTCGTCCAGGCTAGCAATCAGCCCCAGCATTTT; CDR3: CASSLVVQASNQPQHF
J: TRBJ1-1; size: few; D: .; V: TRBV4-3; DNA: TGCGCCAGCAGCCAAGGGCCCGGGGTAGGCACTGAAGCTTTCTTT; CDR3: CASSQGPGVGTEAFF
J: TRBJ1-1; size: .; D: .; V: TRBV27; DNA: TGTGCCAGCAGTTTATTTAGACGACCGCCGAACACTGAAGCTTTCTTT; CDR3: CASSLFRRPPNTEAFF
J: TRBJ1-1; size: .; D: TRBD1; V: TRBV11-1; DNA: TGTGCCAGCAGCCTACAGGGGCCATTGAACACTGAAGCTTTCTTT; CDR3: CASSLQGPLNTEAFF
J: TRBJ2-1; size: .; D: TRBD1; V: TRBV29-1; DNA: TGCAGCGTTGAACCTGGACAGGGGGCTGATGGTGAGCAGTTCTTC; CDR3: CSVEPGQGADGEQFF
J: TRBJ1-1; size: .; D: TRBD1; V: TRBV11-2; DNA: TGTGCCAGCAGCTCGCGGACAGGGCGGTTGACCCCTGAAGCTTTCTTT; CDR3: CASSSRTGRLTPEAFF
J: TRBJ1-6; size: .; D: .; V: TRBV25-1; DNA: TGTGCCAGCAGTGAAAAGGGGAATTCACCCCTCCACTTT; CDR3: CASSEKGNSPLHF
J: TRBJ2-7; size: few; D: .; V: TRBV28; DNA: TGTGCCAGCAGTTGGGCAGGGGAAAACGAGCAGTACTTC; CDR3: CASSWAGENEQYF
J: TRBJ1-2; size: many; D: TRBD1; V: TRBV20-1; DNA: TGCAGTGCTTCCGGACAGGGGTTCTATGGCTACACCTTC; CDR3: CSASGQGFYGYTF
J: TRBJ2-5; size: many; D: TRBD2; V: TRBV6-5; DNA: TGTGCCAGCACCGAGGTCGGGGGGGTCCTGGAGACCCAGTACTTC; CDR3: CASTEVGGVLETQYF
J: TRBJ2-7; size: .; D: .; V: TRBV5-1; DNA: TGCGCCAGCAGCCGGGGTCTAGCGATCTCCTACGAGCAGTACTTC; CDR3: CASSRGLAISYEQYF
J: TRBJ1-4; size: .; D: .; V: TRBV7-2; DNA: TGTGCCAGCAGCTCCTCTGCGCTTCAGGGGTCGTCGGCAACTAATGAAAAACTGTTTTTT; CDR3: CASSSSALQGSSATNEKLFF
J: TRBJ1-5; size: .; D: .; V: TRBV20-1; DNA: TGCAGTGCAGAGCACCCCACGGCCAGCAATCAGCCCCAGCATTTT; CDR3: CSAEHPTASNQPQHF
J: TRBJ1-2; size: .; D: .; V: TRBV29-1; DNA: TGCAGCGTTGGGGGGGACATATCCTCCGGGGGCTACACCTTC; CDR3: CSVGGDISSGGYTF
J: TRBJ1-1; size: .; D: TRBD1; V: TRBV20-1; DNA: TGCAGTGCTCACACCGGGACAGACCTCGCTGAAGCTTTCTTT; CDR3: CSAHTGTDLAEAFF
J: TRBJ1-2; size: .; D: .; V: TRBV14; DNA: TGTGCCAGCAGACGACAAGGAGATATTTATGGCTACACCTTC; CDR3: CASRRQGDIYGYTF
J: TRBJ2-2; size: .; D: .; V: TRBV25-1; DNA: TGTGCCAGCACCCCCTCAGGTCAAGGGACCGGGGAGCTGTTTTTT; CDR3: CASTPSGQGTGELFF
J: TRBJ1-1; size: .; D: .; V: TRBV27; DNA: TGTGCCAGCAGCCCAACAGGGCACGGTGAAGCTTTCTTT; CDR3: CASSPTGHGEAFF
J: TRBJ2-5; size: .; D: TRBD2; V: TRBV5-1; DNA: TGCGCCAGCAGCCCAGGGACTAGCCGAGAGACCCAGTACTTC; CDR3: CASSPGTSRETQYF
J: TRBJ2-3; size: many; D: .; V: TRBV5-1; DNA: TGCGCCAGCAGCTCCGCAGCGTGGGACACAGATACGCAGTATTTT; CDR3: CASSSAAWDTDTQYF
J: TRBJ2-2; size: .; D: .; V: TRBV6-1; DNA: TGTGCCAGCAGACTCCGTCCGGGACAACTCAGAAGCCCGAACACCGGGGAGCTGTTTTTT; CDR3: CASRLRPGQLRSPNTGELFF
J: TRBJ1-2; size: many; D: TRBD1; V: TRBV3-1; DNA: TGTGCCAGCAGCCAACTTGGACAGGGGTATGGCTACACCTTC; CDR3: CASSQLGQGYGYTF
J: TRBJ2-5; size: .; D: TRBD2; V: TRBV9; DNA: TGTGCCAGCAGCGTAGTCCCCGTGGGGAGGGTCAATGAGCAGTACTTC; CDR3: CASSVVPVGRVNEQYF
J: TRBJ1-2; size: .; D: TRBD1; V: TRBV29-1; DNA: TGCAGCGTTTCCCCAGGGACAGGAGGCTATGGCTACACCTTC; CDR3: CSVSPGTGGYGYTF
J: TRBJ2-1; size: few; D: .; V: TRBV7-6; DNA: TGTGCCAGCAGCTCGTATCAGCGGAATACTTACAATGAGCAGTTCTTC; CDR3: CASSSYQRNTYNEQFF
J: TRBJ2-4; size: .; D: .; V: TRBV9; DNA: TGTGCCAGCGGCGTAGGAGCGGATCTCAAAAACATTCAGTACTTC; CDR3: CASGVGADLKNIQYF
J: TRBJ2-3; size: many; D: .; V: TRBV12-3/TRBV12-4; DNA: TGTGCCAGCAGTTTTATAGCTAACACAGATACGCAGTATTTT; CDR3: CASSFIANTDTQYF
J: TRBJ1-2; size: few; D: .; V: TRBV6-2/TRBV6-3; DNA: TGTGCCAGCAAGAGCCAGGGGACCGGCTACACCTTC; CDR3: CASKSQGTGYTF
J: TRBJ1-4; size: few; D: .; V: TRBV9; DNA: TGTGCCAGCAGCGTGGGGACAAAGAATGAAAAACTGTTTTTT; CDR3: CASSVGTKNEKLFF
J: TRBJ2-1; size: many; D: TRBD2; V: TRBV5-1; DNA: TGCGCCAGCAGCTTGGCGACTAGCAGCAATGAGCAGTTCTTC; CDR3: CASSLATSSNEQFF
J: TRBJ2-1; size: .; D: TRBD2; V: TRBV5-1; DNA: TGCGCCAGCTTTGGACTAGCGGGGCTCCCCAATGAGCAGTTCTTC; CDR3: CASFGLAGLPNEQFF
J: TRBJ2-4; size: .; D: .; V: TRBV9; DNA: TGTGCCAGCAGTACGGACTGGAAAAACATTCAGTACTTC; CDR3: CASSTDWKNIQYF
J: TRBJ2-7; size: many; D: TRBD1; V: TRBV12-3/TRBV12-4; DNA: TGTGCCAGCAGCTCCGCACAGGGGGCCTACGAGCAGTACTTC; CDR3: CASSSAQGAYEQYF
J: TRBJ2-7; size: few; D: .; V: TRBV20-1; DNA: TGCAGTGCTAGTAGCAGGGGCTCCTACAATGAGCAGTACTTC; CDR3: CSASSRGSYNEQYF
J: TRBJ2-1; size: many; D: .; V: TRBV11-2; DNA: TGTGCCAGCAGCTTAGATTCCCCAGTCTACAATGAGCAGTTCTTC; CDR3: CASSLDSPVYNEQFF
J: TRBJ2-3; size: few; D: .; V: TRBV25-1; DNA: TGTGCCAGCAGTGGGAGAAATCCGGGACACCGAAGCACAGATACGCAGTATTTT; CDR3: CASSGRNPGHRSTDTQYF
J: TRBJ2-1; size: many; D: TRBD1; V: TRBV5-5; DNA: TGTGCCAGCAGCCAGACAGGGGTAGGCTACAATGAGCAGTTCTTC; CDR3: CASSQTGVGYNEQFF
J: TRBJ1-4; size: few; D: .; V: TRBV27; DNA: TGTGCCAGCAGGCTGAGACCGAGAACTAATGAAAAACTGTTTTTT; CDR3: CASRLRPRTNEKLFF
J: TRBJ1-2; size: .; D: .; V: TRBV12-3/TRBV12-4; DNA: TGTGCCAGCAGTTTAGTAGCCCGGCCCAACTATGGCTACACCTTC; CDR3: CASSLVARPNYGYTF
J: TRBJ1-2; size: .; D: .; V: TRBV14; DNA: TGTGCCAGCAGCCACGACGACGGGGCCTCTGGCTACACCTTC; CDR3: CASSHDDGASGYTF
J: TRBJ2-5; size: few; D: TRBD2; V: TRBV5-1; DNA: TGCGCCAGCAGACTCGGAGCGACTAGCAAAGAGACCCAGTACTTC; CDR3: CASRLGATSKETQYF
J: TRBJ2-1; size: .; D: .; V: TRBV7-9; DNA: TGTGCCAGCAGCTCCCGGGATTCCCGGGGGAATGAGCAGTTCTTC; CDR3: CASSSRDSRGNEQFF
J: TRBJ1-5; size: few; D: .; V: TRBV7-2; DNA: TGTGCCAGCAGCTTAGGTCGATGGTACGGCAATCAGCCCCAGCATTTT; CDR3: CASSLGRWYGNQPQHF
J: TRBJ1-6; size: many; D: TRBD1; V: TRBV9; DNA: TGTGCCAGCAGCCCCTCCGGGACAGGCAATTCACCCCTCCACTTT; CDR3: CASSPSGTGNSPLHF
J: TRBJ2-7; size: .; D: TRBD1; V: TRBV10-3; DNA: TGTGCCATCAGTGACGCGGGGACAGGGAACGACGAGCAGTACTTC; CDR3: CAISDAGTGNDEQYF
J: TRBJ2-1; size: .; D: TRBD2; V: TRBV3-1; DNA: TGTGCCAGCAGCCCAGATCCCCTAGCGGGGGGGCTCAATGAGCAGTTCTTC; CDR3: CASSPDPLAGGLNEQFF